These T cell receptor beta chains were read from a single sample in a study of vaccination and CD4 T cells after COVID-19. TCRdb recomputed calls from the PCR reads with MiXCR, one row per CDR3 protein. The table lists 9,000 to 9,500 distinct CDR3 sequences, 31% of them singletons. No antigens are known for them. The source material was CD4+ T cells from blood, cultured in vitro. These receptors were collected from a human donor in good health. Both conserved end residues are part of each CDR3. The order of the fields is D gene, J gene, clone size, V gene, CDR3 DNA, CDR3 protein. The D gene is left open where the match is weak. Expanded clones are given a class, and other clones once, few, many or no size at all.

- TRBJ2-3 few TRBV7-3 TGTGCCAGCAGCTTCGGCACAGATACGCAGTATTTT CASSFGTDTQYF
- TRBJ1-2 few TRBV20-1 TGCAGTGCTAGAGATTACAGAGCCTATGGCTACACCTTC CSARDYRAYGYTF
- TRBJ2-7 few TRBV2 TGTGCCAGCAGTGAAGCGCTTCTGTACTTC CASSEALLYF
TRBD2 TRBJ2-5 - TRBV20-1 TGCAGTGCCGAGACCCTAGCGGGGCACGAGACCCAGTACTTC CSAETLAGHETQYF
TRBD1 TRBJ2-6 - TRBV28 TGTGCCACCTTAGGGGGACAGCGACTCTCTGGGGCCAACGTCCTGACTTTC CATLGGQRLSGANVLTF
- TRBJ1-1 - TRBV5-4 TGTGCCAGCACCCAGTCCAAGGGCGGGAACACTGAAGCTTTCTTT CASTQSKGGNTEAFF
- TRBJ2-7 - TRBV11-2 TGTGCCAGTACCCCCGGGGGCGAGCAGTACTTC CASTPGGEQYF
- TRBJ2-7 few TRBV20-1 TGCAGTGCTAGAGCCCTTGAGAAGCAGTACTTC CSARALEKQYF
- TRBJ1-5 - TRBV6-2/TRBV6-3 TGTGCCAGCAGTTACGATAGAGTGGGCGTTAATCAGCCCCAGCATTTT CASSYDRVGVNQPQHF
TRBD1 TRBJ1-2 - TRBV5-1 TGCGCCAGCAGCTTACAACCGGGACAGGGGGCTATGAGCTATGGCTACACCTTC CASSLQPGQGAMSYGYTF
TRBD2 TRBJ2-7 medium-sized TRBV10-3 TGTGCCATCACCTCCGGGACTAGCGACTACGAGCAGTACTTC CAITSGTSDYEQYF
- TRBJ2-7 - TRBV7-2 TGTGCCAGCAGCCAGGGGGGGGCTAGCGGACTCTACGAGCAGTACTTC CASSQGGASGLYEQYF
TRBD1 TRBJ1-1 - TRBV28 TGTGCCAGCATCCAGGACAGGGCCACTGAAGCTTTCTTT CASIQDRATEAFF
- TRBJ2-5 few TRBV24-1 TGTGCCACCAGTGATCCACGGGGGGCTGGAGAGACCCAGTACTTC CATSDPRGAGETQYF
- TRBJ1-1 few TRBV20-1 TGCAGTGCTAGAGCGATTTCGAACACTGAAGCTTTCTTT CSARAISNTEAFF
- TRBJ1-6 - TRBV21-1 TGTGCCAGCAGCAAAGGGGGGGTGAGGGGCGCTAATTCACCCCTCCACTTT CASSKGGVRGANSPLHF
TRBD1 TRBJ2-7 few TRBV6-1 TGTGCCAGCAGTGAAGCTCTGGGACAGGGGTTCAACGAGCAGTACTTC CASSEALGQGFNEQYF
- TRBJ1-1 - TRBV18 TGTGCCAGCTCACCACCGGGACCGACGGACACTGAAGCTTTCTTT CASSPPGPTDTEAFF
- TRBJ1-6 few TRBV10-3 TGTGCCATCAGTGATACCGTAAATTCACCCCTCCACTTT CAISDTVNSPLHF
- TRBJ2-3 few TRBV7-2 TGTGCCAGCAGCTTAGCGAGCGGGACAGATACGCAGTATTTT CASSLASGTDTQYF
- TRBJ1-2 few TRBV10-3 TGTGCCATCATGTCTAACTATGGCTACACCTTC CAIMSNYGYTF
- TRBJ2-7 - TRBV5-6 TGTGCCAGCAGTGGGCAGGCAAGCTACGAGCAGTACTTC CASSGQASYEQYF
- TRBJ2-5 - TRBV20-1 TGCAGTGCTAGAGGGAACTGGGAGACCCAGTACTTC CSARGNWETQYF
TRBD1 TRBJ2-3 - TRBV27 TGTGCCAGCAGTTCGTGGGACAGGGTCACAGATACGCAGTATTTT CASSSWDRVTDTQYF
- TRBJ2-3 - TRBV7-7 TGTGCTAGCAGCTTTGTAGCCACAGATACGCAGTATTTT CASSFVATDTQYF
TRBD1 TRBJ1-2 few TRBV29-1 TGCAGCGTAGCGGGACAGGGGGCTGTGGGCTACACCTTC CSVAGQGAVGYTF
- TRBJ1-5 - TRBV19 TGTGCCAGTAGTATAACCAGGGATGGTCAGCCCCAGCATTTT CASSITRDGQPQHF
- TRBJ2-5 - TRBV7-9 TGTGCCAGCAGCTTATATGGGGAGACCCAGTACTTC CASSLYGETQYF
- TRBJ2-7 - TRBV12-3/TRBV12-4 TGTGCCAGCAGTTACAGGAGCTCGTCCTACGAGCAGTACTTC CASSYRSSSYEQYF
- TRBJ1-2 - TRBV6-2/TRBV6-3 TGTGCCAGCAGTCCTTCGGGACTCTATGGCTACACCTTC CASSPSGLYGYTF
TRBD1 TRBJ2-4 - TRBV20-1 TGCAGTGCTAGAGGACAGGGCTCGGGCAAAAACATTCAGTACTTC CSARGQGSGKNIQYF
- TRBJ1-1 - TRBV7-8 TGTGCCAGCAGCTTAGTGGGGGGGTTGGACACTGAAGCTTTCTTT CASSLVGGLDTEAFF
- TRBJ1-1 - TRBV19 TGTGCCAGTACTCCCCCGGGGGCGGTGAACACTGAAGCTTTCTTT CASTPPGAVNTEAFF
- TRBJ2-7 few TRBV19 TGTGCCAGTAGTAACCGGGACGGGGATTACGAGCAGTACTTT CASSNRDGDYEQYF
- TRBJ1-5 - TRBV5-4 TGTGCCAGCAGCGCCGGCGGGGGGCGATCGGAGCAGCCCCAGCATTTT CASSAGGGRSEQPQHF
TRBD2 TRBJ2-3 - TRBV6-2/TRBV6-3 TGTGCCAGCGGAACGAGCGGGGGGGCAGATACGCAGTATTTT CASGTSGGADTQYF
TRBD1 TRBJ1-5 - TRBV19 TGTGCCAGTAGTATGGGTCTGAGGCGGAGGGGGCGAAGCAATCAGCCCCAGCATTTT CASSMGLRRRGRSNQPQHF
- TRBJ1-5 few TRBV6-2/TRBV6-3 TGTGCCAGCACCCAGGGACAACGTAATCAGCCCCAGCATTTT CASTQGQRNQPQHF
- TRBJ2-2 few TRBV7-8 TGTGCCAGCAGCTTCAGACAGTGGAACACCGGGGAGCTGTTTTTT CASSFRQWNTGELFF
- TRBJ1-5 - TRBV15 TGTGCCACCAGCAGCAGGACAGCTAGCAATCAGCCCCAGCATTTT CATSSRTASNQPQHF
- TRBJ2-2 - TRBV7-9 TGTGCCAGCAGCTTAGCGACAACGAACACCGGGGAGCTGTTTTTT CASSLATTNTGELFF
- TRBJ2-7 - TRBV6-1 TGTGCCAGCAGTCCGTCAGGGGAGCAGTACTTC CASSPSGEQYF
- TRBJ2-1 - TRBV29-1 TGCAGCGTTGAAGATCTAAAGGGATGGGCCTACAATGAGCAGTTCTTC CSVEDLKGWAYNEQFF